This record covers a single T cell receptor beta chain. The antigen is undetermined. This specimen comes from a study of cytomegalovirus exposure and HLA in healthy donors. PCR used 60 Vbeta primers and 13 Jbeta primers. This table comes from immunoSEQ multiplex PCR, and its TCRdb copy is limited to in-frame clones, with some not included. The data show about 110,000 clones, 65% to 80% seen once. Study observations and caveats: Equally common other TCR beta chains were less clonally expanded than HLA-associated ones, a later analysis found. According to an earlier analysis, most TCR beta V segments yielded productive rearrangements about 90% or about 30% of the time.

Germline-derived CDR1 and CDR2 are LNHDA and SQIVND (reference sequence). Deletions cut 7 bases from V and 3 bases from J, with 18 bases between. The CDR3 contains 15 residues. This receptor was taken from a man in his thirties or forties in good health and CMV-seropositive. Sequencing input: PBMCs. The J gene is TRBJ1-1, the V gene TRBV19, with D perhaps matching TRBD1 (5 bases). DNA for the CDR3: TGTGCCAGTAATACCCTTGAAAGGGGCGACACTGAAGCTTTCTTT. It specifies CASNTLERGDTEAFF.